Listed below are T cell receptor beta chains from one sample, sequenced in a study of T cell changes during pregnancy in multiple sclerosis. Measured with immunoSEQ multiplex PCR; TCRdb has only the in-frame clones, and not every one. This table holds 40,000 or so clones, about 88% found once. This material consisted of CD8+ T cells from peripheral blood mononuclear cells, taken in the first trimester of pregnancy. All receptors derive from a female donor with multiple sclerosis, enrolled in a pregnancy study. Both conserved end residues are part of each CDR3. The D gene is left open where the match is weak. The size field is filled for only some rows; it gives once, few, many or a size class.

v_gene	abundance	j_gene	d_gene	CDR3nt	CDR3aa
TRBV4-3	.	TRBJ2-7	.	TGCGCCAGCAGCCAAGAAGTATTCGGTGTCGGGAATACCTACGAGCAGTACTTC	CASSQEVFGVGNTYEQYF
TRBV6-6	.	TRBJ1-3	.	TGTGCCAGCAGTCCGACGGGCTCTGGAAACACCATATATTTT	CASSPTGSGNTIYF
TRBV29-1	.	TRBJ2-7	.	TGCAGCGTTGACGGGGGTGGGGGGGAGCAGTACTTC	CSVDGGGGEQYF
TRBV7-9	.	TRBJ2-5	TRBD2	TGTGCCAGCAGCACCAGACTAGCGGGGGCCCAAGAGACCCAGTACTTC	CASSTRLAGAQETQYF
TRBV14	.	TRBJ2-3	TRBD2	TGTGCCAGCAGCCAAGATCGGACTAGCGGTTTCGCGCAGTATTTT	CASSQDRTSGFAQYF
TRBV4-1	.	TRBJ2-3	TRBD2	TGCGCCAGCAGCCAGTTTAGCGGGACAAGCACAGATACGCAGTATTTT	CASSQFSGTSTDTQYF
TRBV29-1	.	TRBJ1-1	TRBD1	TGCAGCATTCGGGACAGGGGTGTCACTGAAGCTTTCTTT	CSIRDRGVTEAFF
TRBV27	once	TRBJ2-7	.	TGTGCCAGCAGTGGGGGCCACGAGCAGTACTTC	CASSGGHEQYF
TRBV7-6	.	TRBJ1-6	.	TGTGCCAGCAGCTCAGGGCTCAATTCACCCCTCCACTTT	CASSSGLNSPLHF
TRBV12-5	once	TRBJ1-5	.	TGTGCTAGTGGTTTGGACAGCCGATTGCATTTT	CASGLDSRLHF
TRBV19	.	TRBJ1-5	.	TGTGCCAGTACGGGGGGTTATAGCAATCAGCCCCAGCATTTT	CASTGGYSNQPQHF
TRBV6-4	few	TRBJ1-5	TRBD1	TGTGCCAGCAGTGAAGGGGGCGCGGGCCAGCCCCAGCATTTT	CASSEGGAGQPQHF
TRBV6-5	.	TRBJ2-5	.	TGTGCCAGCAGTTCTTCCTCTTTTGGGAGGGAGACCCAGTACTTC	CASSSSSFGRETQYF
TRBV20-1	.	TRBJ2-3	TRBD1	TGCAGTGCTAGATCAGGGGGTACGCAGTATTTT	CSARSGGTQYF
TRBV9	.	TRBJ2-1	TRBD2	TGTGCCAGCAGCGTGTTTAGCGGGGCCTACAATGAGCAGTTCTTC	CASSVFSGAYNEQFF
TRBV13	.	TRBJ2-3	TRBD2	TGTGCCAGCAGCTTACCCTCCGGACTAGCGGGGGGAGCTAGCACAGATACGCAGTATTTT	CASSLPSGLAGGASTDTQYF
TRBV6-5	.	TRBJ2-3	.	TGTGCCAGCATGGGACACTTAGGGATCACAGATACGCAGTATTTT	CASMGHLGITDTQYF
TRBV18	.	TRBJ2-1	TRBD1	TGTGCCAGCTCACCGGACAGGGGGCGGGTCAATGAGCAGTTCTTC	CASSPDRGRVNEQFF
TRBV4-3	.	TRBJ1-2	.	TGCGCCAGCAGCCAAGGTTGGGGGCGAATTTTTCGTGGCTACACCTTC	CASSQGWGRIFRGYTF
TRBV7-9	.	TRBJ2-7	.	TGTGCCAGCAGCTTACCCCCCAGCTCCTACGAGCAGTACTTC	CASSLPPSSYEQYF
TRBV5-6	.	TRBJ2-3	TRBD2	TGTGCCAGCAGCTCTGGACTAGCGGGCCCCTCTAGCACAGATACGCAGTATTTT	CASSSGLAGPSSTDTQYF
TRBV4-2	.	TRBJ2-7	TRBD1	TGTGCCAGCAGCCAAGGACAGGGGGAGGTCTACGAGCAGTACTTC	CASSQGQGEVYEQYF
TRBV6-5	.	TRBJ2-5	TRBD2	TGTGCCAGCAGTTGGACTAGGCTAGAGACCCAGTACTTC	CASSWTRLETQYF